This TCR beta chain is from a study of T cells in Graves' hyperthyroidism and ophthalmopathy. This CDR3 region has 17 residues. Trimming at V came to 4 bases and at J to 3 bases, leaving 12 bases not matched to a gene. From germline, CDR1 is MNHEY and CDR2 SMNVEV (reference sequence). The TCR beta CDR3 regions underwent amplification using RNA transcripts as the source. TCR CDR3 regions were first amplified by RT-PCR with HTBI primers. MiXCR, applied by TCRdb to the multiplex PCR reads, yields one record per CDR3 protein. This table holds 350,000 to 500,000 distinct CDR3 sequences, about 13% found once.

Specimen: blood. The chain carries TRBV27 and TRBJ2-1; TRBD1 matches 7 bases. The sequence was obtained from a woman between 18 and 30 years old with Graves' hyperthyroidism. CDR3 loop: CASSWAPGTENYNEQFF. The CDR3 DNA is TGTGCCAGCAGTTGGGCCCCCGGGACAGAAAACTACAATGAGCAGTTCTTC.